The T cell receptor beta chain under discussion was sequenced for a study of neurological immune-mediated disorders. This clonotype appeared many times. TCRdb processed the 5' RACE reads anew with MiXCR; each CDR3 protein has one entry. The sample has about 30,000 distinct CDR3 sequences; over 12% are singletons. The CDR3 loop spans 15 amino acids. V gave up 0 bases and J gave up 6 bases, with 18 bases separating them. Per germline, CDR1 DFQATT and CDR2 SNEGSKA (reference sequence). The chain links TRBV20-1 to TRBJ2-7, with D possibly TRBD1 on 5 matching bases. The clonotype comes from a man in his 70s in good health. Sample: PBMCs. The CDR3 reads CSAREVETEVPEQYF. The CDR3 DNA is TGCAGTGCTAGAGAGGTAGAGACAGAGGTCCCCGAGCAGTACTTC.